A single sample is the source of the 27 T cell receptor beta chains below, sequenced in a study of cytomegalovirus exposure and HLA in healthy donors. The PCR was carried out with 60 Vbeta primers and 13 Jbeta primers. Generated by immunoSEQ multiplex PCR, the TCRdb table keeps only in-frame clones and is missing some. The sample has approximately 150,000 clones; over 70% are singletons. Material: PBMCs. Receptors originate from a woman aged 35 to 49 in good health and CMV-seronegative.

This chain connects TRBV19 to TRBJ2-1; D is uncertain. The CDR3 runs 15 residues. CDR1 and CDR2 from the germline V gene are LNHDA and SQIVND (reference sequence). The ends were cut back, 3 bases at V and 2 bases at J, with 11 bases in the middle. In DNA, the CDR3 is TGTGCCAGTAGTATTAGTCCGGTACCCTACAATGAGCAGTTCTTC. Its translation is CASSISPVPYNEQFF.

V and J are TRBV7-2 and TRBJ1-5; D possibly corresponds to TRBD1 (6 bases). CDR1 and CDR2 (germline): SGHTA, FQGNSA. Trimming removed 5 bases at V and 4 bases at J, with 15 bases between. This CDR3 is 15 amino acids long. This CDR3 is CASSGTGIENQPQHF. The CDR3 DNA reads TGTGCCAGCAGCGGTACAGGGATAGAAAATCAGCCCCAGCATTTT.

V is TRBV28 and J is TRBJ1-5, with D perhaps TRBD1 (5 bases). The V and J ends lost 4 bases and 5 bases respectively, with 15 bases between them. In germline, CDR1 is MDHEN, CDR2 SYDVKM. CDR3 length: 15 residues. CDR3 nucleotides: TGTGCCAGCAGTTATGGGGGGGACCGTTATCAGCCCCAGCATTTT. The encoded protein is CASSYGGDRYQPQHF.

The rearrangement uses TRBV4-2 and TRBJ2-1; 11 nucleotides match TRBD2. The germline V gene has CDR1 LGHNA and CDR2 YNFKEQ. J lost 0 bases, V lost 0 bases, and 7 bases had no gene match. This CDR3 has 19 amino acids. CDR3 region: CASSQDLSSGGSSYNEQFF. In DNA, the CDR3 is TGTGCCAGCAGCCAAGATCTGTCTAGCGGGGGGAGCTCCTACAATGAGCAGTTCTTC.

The chain couples TRBV5-1 to TRBJ2-1, with D perhaps matching TRBD1 (6 bases). CDR3 length: 15 amino acids. The ends were cut back, 0 bases at V and 3 bases at J, with 10 bases in the middle. Germline V gene lookup returns CDR1 SGHRS and CDR2 YFSETQ. CDR3 DNA sequence: TGCGCCAGCAGCTTGGTTGGGACAATCTACAATGAGCAGTTCTTC. Protein sequence: CASSLVGTIYNEQFF.

The chain uses TRBV27 and TRBJ1-1; no clear D gene. With 5 bases removed from V and 7 bases from J, the gap between germline ends came to 14 bases. The CDR3 length is 13 residues. Germline loops: CDR1 MNHEY, CDR2 SMNVEV (reference sequence). The CDR3 DNA follows: TGTGCCAGCAGTCCCGTTAACCAGTATGAAGCTTTCTTT. It specifies CASSPVNQYEAFF.

The chain has TRBV19 and TRBJ1-4; 9 bases map to TRBD1. Germline lookup yields CDR1 LNHDA and CDR2 SQIVND (reference sequence). The CDR3 sequence is 13 residues long. The junction had 7 bases not matched to a gene; V was cut back by 8 bases and J by 9 bases. Here the CDR3 DNA reads TGTGCCAGTTCCGGGACAGGGTTGAAAAAACTGTTTTTT. This encodes CASSGTGLKKLFF.

The rearrangement uses TRBV7-9 and TRBJ2-3; a weak D match, TRBD2 (5 bases). The CDR3 sequence is 17 residues long. V lost 3 bases and J lost 2, with 18 bases in between. The germline V gene has CDR1 SEHNR and CDR2 FQNEAQ (reference sequence). The DNA of the CDR3 is TGTGCCAGCAGCTTTGAGCGGAGCGGAGTTCCCACAGATACGCAGTATTTT. Amino acid sequence: CASSFERSGVPTDTQYF.

This clone has just a few counts. CDR3 amino acids: CAWSIRGGNQPQHF. The CDR3 nucleotides read TGTGCCTGGAGTATTAGGGGTGGCAATCAGCCCCAGCATTTT. This chain links TRBV30 with TRBJ1-5; weak D call: TRBD1 (5 bases). This CDR3 has 14 residues. The germline gives CDR1 GTSNPN, CDR2 SVGIG (reference sequence). Trimming shortened V by 2 bases and J by 2 bases, and 10 bases separated the two germline ends.

This clone was counted a few times. This chain's CDR3 is CASSPLPGLANEQFF. DNA of the CDR3: TGCGCCAGCAGCCCACTGCCGGGACTAGCGAATGAGCAGTTCTTC. This sequence joins TRBV5-1 and TRBJ2-1; the match to TRBD2 covers 10 bases. The J segment lost 7 bases and the V segment lost 4 bases, leaving 8 bases of the junction unmatched. From germline, CDR1 is SGHRS and CDR2 YFSETQ. This CDR3 has 15 amino acids.

The rearrangement uses TRBV7-3 and TRBJ1-1, with a weak D call TRBD1 (6 bases). Germline lookup yields CDR1 SGHTA and CDR2 FQGTGA. Trimming took 5 bases from V and 4 from J, leaving 20 bases between them. The CDR3 length is 16 residues. The chain's CDR3 is CASSQTGPGTGTEAFF. CDR3 bases: TGTGCCAGCAGCCAGACAGGCCCTGGGACGGGCACTGAAGCTTTCTTT.

The J gene is TRBJ1-5, the V gene TRBV29-1; 8 nucleotides line up with TRBD1. The germline CDR1 and CDR2 sequences are SQVTM and ANQGSEA. CDR3 length equals 17 residues. Trimming at V came to 7 bases and at J to 0 bases, leaving 14 bases not matched to a gene. CDR3 in amino acids: CSGTTGGEFYSNQPQHF. The CDR3 nucleotides are TGCAGCGGCACCACAGGGGGAGAATTTTATAGCAATCAGCCCCAGCATTTT.

The rearrangement links TRBV2 to TRBJ2-5; 10 bases line up with TRBD2. CDR3 size: 15 residues. From germline, CDR1 is SNHLY and CDR2 FYNNEI. V was pared by 4 bases and J by 9 bases, with 11 bases of the junction left unmatched. CDR3 nucleotide sequence: TGTGCCAGCAGTGTTTGGACTAGCGGCCGAGGGGCCCAGTACTTC. Amino acid sequence: CASSVWTSGRGAQYF.

The chain is built from TRBV6-4 and TRBJ2-3, with TRBD1 as a possible D gene (5 bases). This CDR3 has 14 amino acids. CDR1 and CDR2 from the germline V gene are MRHNA and SNTAGT. Trimming stripped 4 bases from V and 4 bases from J, with 12 bases between. The CDR3: CASSVGTGPDTQYF. Written as DNA, the CDR3 is TGTGCCAGCAGTGTGGGTACAGGTCCAGATACGCAGTATTTT.

This clone was counted a single time. J is TRBJ1-5 and V is TRBV21-1. TRBV21-1 is a listed pseudogene. The CDR3 extends over 15 amino acids. CDR3 in DNA: TGTGCCAGCAGCAGGGCGGGGAACAGCAATCAGCCCCAGCATTTT. It encodes CASSRAGNSNQPQHF.

The V call is TRBV7-6, the J call TRBJ2-1; 12 bases map to TRBD2. V shed 1 base and J 6 bases; nucleotides not matched to a gene: 4. Germline CDR1 reads SGHVS; CDR2 reads FNYEAQ. The CDR3 has 16 amino acids. CDR3 nucleotide sequence: TGTGCCAGCAGCTTAGGGTCTAGCGGGAGGGCCAATGAGCAGTTCTTC. It yields the protein CASSLGSSGRANEQFF.

This clone has only a few counts. This chain links TRBV4-1 with TRBJ2-7; TRBD1 aligns across 11 bases. V lost 2 bases to trimming and J lost 5 bases; unmatched junction nucleotides: 5. Germline V gene sequence: CDR1 MGHRA, CDR2 YSYEKL. The CDR3 covers 15 residues. CDR3 bases: TGCGCCAGCAGCCAACCCTGGACAGGGGGCGACGAGCAGTACTTC. Translating it yields CASSQPWTGGDEQYF.

The count of this clone is one. The CDR3 protein is CASSQDGRSYEQYF. Here the CDR3 DNA reads TGCGCCAGCAGCCAAGACGGTCGCTCCTACGAGCAGTACTTC. The chain recombines TRBV4-1 with TRBJ2-7; D unresolved. With 0 bases removed from V and 0 bases from J, the gap between germline ends came to 6 bases. This CDR3 comprises 14 residues. Germline lookup yields CDR1 MGHRA and CDR2 YSYEKL.

For this clone: Its ends do not fully match the called genes, so a read error is possible. The chain links TRBV18 to TRBJ2-7; TRBD1 matches at 10 bases. From germline, CDR1 is KGHSH and CDR2 LQKENI. CDR3 length equals 14 residues. This CDR3 reads CASSPKDRGNEQYF. Here the CDR3 DNA reads TGTGCTAGCTCACCCAAGGACAGGGGGAACGAGCAGTACTTC.

The chain has TRBV4-2 and TRBJ2-1, with 11 bases that match TRBD2. This CDR3 has 16 amino acids. The J segment lost 4 bases and the V segment lost 4 bases, leaving 6 bases of the junction unmatched. Germline V CDR1 and CDR2: LGHNA, YNFKEQ. CDR3 bases: TGTGCCAGCAGCCCCGACGGGACTAGCGGTTACAATGAGCAGTTCTTC. This codes for CASSPDGTSGYNEQFF.

The chain couples TRBV18 to TRBJ2-6; maybe TRBD2 (5 bases). CDR3 length: 17 amino acids. The ends were cut back, 2 bases at V and 0 bases at J, with 11 bases in the middle. Germline CDR1 KGHSH, CDR2 LQKENI. The CDR3: CASSPVIGSSGANVLTF. DNA for the CDR3: TGTGCCAGCTCACCAGTGATAGGGAGCTCTGGGGCCAACGTCCTGACTTTC.

This clone was counted once. V gene TRBV5-1 combines with J gene TRBJ2-5; the D gene is possibly TRBD1 (6 bases). V lost 4 bases, J lost 3 bases, and 13 bases lay in between. The CDR3 is made up of 14 amino acids. CDR1 and CDR2 from the germline V gene are SGHRS and YFSETQ. The CDR3 reads CASSRSGQKETQYF. CDR3 coding DNA: TGCGCCAGCAGCCGATCCGGACAGAAAGAGACCCAGTACTTC.

This clone has only a few counts. The chain uses TRBV4-1 and TRBJ2-3, with D tentatively TRBD2 (6 bases). In germline, CDR1 is MGHRA, CDR2 YSYEKL. The V gene lost 4 bases and the J gene lost 5 bases, with 22 bases spanning the gap. The CDR3 is made up of 17 amino acids. Written as DNA, the CDR3 is TGCGCCAGCAGCCCCTCCCGTAGCGGTGCCTCCGGAGATACGCAGTATTTT. Translation gives CASSPSRSGASGDTQYF.

This clone appeared a single time. The chain employs TRBV28 and TRBJ2-2, with D possibly TRBD1 on 6 matching bases. Germline-derived CDR1 and CDR2 are MDHEN and SYDVKM. V lost 4 bases and J lost 0, with 12 bases in between. This CDR3 has 16 residues. Here the CDR3 reads CASSSFGTSNTGELFF. In DNA, the CDR3 is TGTGCCAGCAGTTCCTTCGGGACATCGAACACCGGGGAGCTGTTTTTT.

The rearrangement joins TRBV30 to TRBJ2-3; TRBD2 aligns across 8 bases. V was clipped by 0 bases and J by 5 bases; unmatched bases: 16. The CDR3 sequence is 18 residues long. Germline V gene data show CDR1 as GTSNPN and CDR2 as SVGIG (reference sequence). The CDR3 loop is CAWSVSLYISGAEDTQYF. The CDR3, as DNA: TGTGCCTGGAGTGTCTCCTTGTATATTAGCGGGGCAGAAGATACGCAGTATTTT.

V gene TRBV28 combines with J gene TRBJ1-5; 7 bases are shared with TRBD1. The CDR3 extends over 15 amino acids. V was clipped by 3 bases and J by 6 bases; unmatched bases: 8. CDR1 is MDHEN and CDR2 is SYDVKM in the germline V gene. CDR3 DNA sequence: TGTGCCAGCAGTTTGGTTACAGGGGCAGGTCAGCCCCAGCATTTT. This encodes CASSLVTGAGQPQHF.

The chain carries TRBV11-2 and TRBJ2-1; 7 bases are shared with TRBD2. After removal of 3 bases from V and 12 bases from J, the junction contained 8 bases not matched to a gene. The CDR3 length is 13 residues. The germline V gene encodes CDR1 SGHAT and CDR2 FQNNGV. The CDR3 reads CASSFRGSFPQFF. The CDR3, as DNA: TGTGCCAGCAGCTTCCGCGGGAGTTTTCCGCAGTTCTTC.